The source of this TCR beta chain is a study of shared clonotypes between healthy human individuals. Study-wide results and caveats: What rarefaction showed was incomplete sorted-subset sequencing despite large depth.

Only in-frame clones appear in the TCRdb table, and some are missing; sequencing was by immunoSEQ multiplex PCR. The sample contains around 1.6 million clones, around 98% of which appear only once. The CDR3 is made up of 16 amino acids. Looked up from germline, CDR1 is LNHNV and CDR2 is YYDKDF (reference sequence). J lost 4 bases, V lost 3 bases, and 2 bases had no gene match. With regard to this clone: Antigen unknown.

Material: naive CD4+ T cells sorted from blood. Stated subset: CD45RA+ positively selected. V usage is TRBV15 and J usage is TRBJ2-2, with 13 bases identical to TRBD2. This receptor was identified in a man aged 30 to 39 in good health. CDR3 protein: CATSRGLAGFTGELFF. The DNA for the CDR3 is TGTGCCACCAGCAGGGGACTAGCGGGATTCACCGGGGAGCTGTTTTTT.